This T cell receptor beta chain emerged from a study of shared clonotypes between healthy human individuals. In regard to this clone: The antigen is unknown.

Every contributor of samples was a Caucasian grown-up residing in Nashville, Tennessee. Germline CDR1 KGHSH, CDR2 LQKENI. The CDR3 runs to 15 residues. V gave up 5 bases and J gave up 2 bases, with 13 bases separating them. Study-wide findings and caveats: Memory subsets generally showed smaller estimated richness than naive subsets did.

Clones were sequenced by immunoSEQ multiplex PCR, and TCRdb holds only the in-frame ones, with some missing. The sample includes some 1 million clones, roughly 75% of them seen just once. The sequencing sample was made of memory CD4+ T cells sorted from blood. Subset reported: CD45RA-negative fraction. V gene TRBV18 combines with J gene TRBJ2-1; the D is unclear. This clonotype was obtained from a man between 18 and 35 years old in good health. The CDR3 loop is CASSSSPVTYNEQFF. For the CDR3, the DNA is TGTGCCAGCTCATCCAGCCCAGTTACCTACAATGAGCAGTTCTTC.